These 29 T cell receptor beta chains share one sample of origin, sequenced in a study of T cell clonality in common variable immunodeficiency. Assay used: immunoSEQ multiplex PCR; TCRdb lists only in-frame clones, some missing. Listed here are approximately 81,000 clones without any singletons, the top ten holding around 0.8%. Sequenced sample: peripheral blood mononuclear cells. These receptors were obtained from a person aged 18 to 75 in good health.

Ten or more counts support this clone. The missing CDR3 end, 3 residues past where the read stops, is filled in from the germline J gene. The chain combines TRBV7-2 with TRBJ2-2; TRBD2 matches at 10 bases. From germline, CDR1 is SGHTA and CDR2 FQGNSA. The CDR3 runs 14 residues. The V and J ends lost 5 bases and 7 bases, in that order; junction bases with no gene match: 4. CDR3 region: CASSGIAGGGELFF. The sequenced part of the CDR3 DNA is TGTGCCAGCAGCGGTATAGCGGGAGGCGGGGAG.

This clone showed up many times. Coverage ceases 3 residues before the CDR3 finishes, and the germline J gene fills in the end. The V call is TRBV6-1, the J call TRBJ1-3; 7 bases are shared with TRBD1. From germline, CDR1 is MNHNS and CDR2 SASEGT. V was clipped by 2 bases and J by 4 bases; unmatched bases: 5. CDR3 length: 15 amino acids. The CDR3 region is CASSENRQGGNTIYF. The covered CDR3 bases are TGTGCCAGCAGTGAAAATCGACAGGGCGGAAACACC.

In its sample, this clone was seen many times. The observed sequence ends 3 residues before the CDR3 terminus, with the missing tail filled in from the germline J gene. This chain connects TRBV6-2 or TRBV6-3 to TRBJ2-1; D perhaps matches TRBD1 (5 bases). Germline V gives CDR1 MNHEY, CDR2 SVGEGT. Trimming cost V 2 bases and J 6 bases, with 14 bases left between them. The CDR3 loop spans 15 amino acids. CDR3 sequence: CASSYHRLEVNEQFF. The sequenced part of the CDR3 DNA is TGTGCCAGCAGTTACCACAGGCTTGAGGTCAATGAG.

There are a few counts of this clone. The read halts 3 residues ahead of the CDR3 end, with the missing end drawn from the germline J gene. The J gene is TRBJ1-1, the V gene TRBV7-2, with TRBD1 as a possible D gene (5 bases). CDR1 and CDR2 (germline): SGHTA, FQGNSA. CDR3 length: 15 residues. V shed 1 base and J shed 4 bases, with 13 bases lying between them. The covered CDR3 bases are TGTGCCAGCAGCTTAGTCGGGGGTTTTAGCACTGAA. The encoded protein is CASSLVGGFSTE. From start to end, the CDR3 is CASSLVGGFSTEAFF.

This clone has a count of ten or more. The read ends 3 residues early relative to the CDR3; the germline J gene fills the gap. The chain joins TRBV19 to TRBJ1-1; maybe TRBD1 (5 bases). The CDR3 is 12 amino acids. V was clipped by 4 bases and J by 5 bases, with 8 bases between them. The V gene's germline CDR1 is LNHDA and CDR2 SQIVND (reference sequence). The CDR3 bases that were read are TGTGCCAGTAGTACAGGGTTTACTGAA. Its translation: CASSTGFTE. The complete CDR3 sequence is CASSTGFTEAFF. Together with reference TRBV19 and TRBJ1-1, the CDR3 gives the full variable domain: DGGITQSPKYLFRKEGQNVTLSCEQNLNHDAMYWYRQDPGQGLRLIYYSQIVNDFQKGDIAEGYSVSREKKESFPLTVTSAQKNPTAFYLCASSTGFTEAFFGQGTRLTVV.

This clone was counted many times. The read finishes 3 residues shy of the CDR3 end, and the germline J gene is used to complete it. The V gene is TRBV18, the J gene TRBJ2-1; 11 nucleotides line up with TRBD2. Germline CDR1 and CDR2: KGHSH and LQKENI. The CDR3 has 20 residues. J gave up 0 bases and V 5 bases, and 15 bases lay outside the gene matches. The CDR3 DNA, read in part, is TGTGCCAGCTCAAAGTCTACCGGACTAGCGGGTATCAGCTCCTACAATGAG. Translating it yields CASSKSTGLAGISSYNE. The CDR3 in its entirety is CASSKSTGLAGISSYNEQFF.

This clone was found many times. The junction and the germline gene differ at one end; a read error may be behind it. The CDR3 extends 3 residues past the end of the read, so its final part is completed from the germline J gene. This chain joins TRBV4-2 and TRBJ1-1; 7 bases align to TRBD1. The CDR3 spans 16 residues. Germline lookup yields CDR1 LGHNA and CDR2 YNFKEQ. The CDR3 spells CASSQDRAGGLTEAFF. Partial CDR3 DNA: TGCGCCAGCAGCCAAGATCGGGCAGGGGGGTTGACTGAA.

The covered CDR3 bases are TGTGCCAGCAGTGTATGGGGGACAGGGGCGAACACTGAA. It codes for CASSVWGTGANTE. The full CDR3 protein is CASSVWGTGANTEAFF. The genes are TRBV6-2 or TRBV6-3 and TRBJ1-1; 10 nucleotides line up with TRBD1. Sequencing ends 3 residues short of the CDR3 end; the germline J gene provides the rest. This CDR3 is 16 amino acids long. V shed 5 bases, J shed 1 base, and the junction held 7 bases outside the gene matches. The germline gives CDR1 MNHEY, CDR2 SVGEGT.

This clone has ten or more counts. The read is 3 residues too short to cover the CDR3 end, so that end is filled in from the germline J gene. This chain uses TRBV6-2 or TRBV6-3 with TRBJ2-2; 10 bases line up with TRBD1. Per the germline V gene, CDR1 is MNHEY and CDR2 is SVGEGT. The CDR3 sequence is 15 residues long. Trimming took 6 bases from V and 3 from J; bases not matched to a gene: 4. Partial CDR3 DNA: TGTGCCAGCAGGAGGGGGACAGGGGACACCGGGGAG. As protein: CASRRGTGDTGE. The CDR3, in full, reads CASRRGTGDTGELFF.

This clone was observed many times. The CDR3 here is CSARDRRGAVYGYTF. The CDR3 bases that were read are TGCAGTGCTAGAGATAGAAGAGGGGCTGTGTATGGC. The chain has TRBV20-1 and TRBJ1-2; D is possibly TRBD1 (5 bases). The CDR3 goes on 3 residues after the read ends, and that part is filled in from the germline J gene. The CDR3 has 15 residues. V lost 0 bases, J lost 5 bases, and 16 bases lay in between. The germline V gene encodes CDR1 DFQATT and CDR2 SNEGSKA (reference sequence).

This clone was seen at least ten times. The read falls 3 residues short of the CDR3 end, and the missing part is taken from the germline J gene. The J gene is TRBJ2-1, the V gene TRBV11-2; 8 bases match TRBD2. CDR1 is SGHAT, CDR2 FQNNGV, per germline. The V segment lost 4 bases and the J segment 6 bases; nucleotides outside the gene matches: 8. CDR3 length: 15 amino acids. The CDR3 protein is CASSSPGLGVNEQFF. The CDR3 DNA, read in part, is TGTGCCAGCAGCTCACCGGGACTAGGGGTCAATGAG.

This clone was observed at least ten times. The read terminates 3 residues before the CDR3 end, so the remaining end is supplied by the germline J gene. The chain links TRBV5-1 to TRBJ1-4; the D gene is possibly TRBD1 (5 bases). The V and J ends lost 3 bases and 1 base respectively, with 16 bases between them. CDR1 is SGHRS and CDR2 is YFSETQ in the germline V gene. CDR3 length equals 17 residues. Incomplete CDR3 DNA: TGCGCCAGCAGCTACGTACCCGGGGGGGGAACTAATGAAAAA. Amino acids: CASSYVPGGGTNEK. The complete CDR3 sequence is CASSYVPGGGTNEKLFF.

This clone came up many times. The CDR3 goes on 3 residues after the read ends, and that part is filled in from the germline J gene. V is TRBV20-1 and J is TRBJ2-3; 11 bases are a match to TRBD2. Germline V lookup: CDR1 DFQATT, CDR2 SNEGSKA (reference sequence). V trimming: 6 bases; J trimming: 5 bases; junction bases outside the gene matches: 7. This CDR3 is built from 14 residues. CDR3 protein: CSAISGRAGDTQYF. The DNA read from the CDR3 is TGCAGTGCGATTAGCGGGAGGGCTGGAGATACG.

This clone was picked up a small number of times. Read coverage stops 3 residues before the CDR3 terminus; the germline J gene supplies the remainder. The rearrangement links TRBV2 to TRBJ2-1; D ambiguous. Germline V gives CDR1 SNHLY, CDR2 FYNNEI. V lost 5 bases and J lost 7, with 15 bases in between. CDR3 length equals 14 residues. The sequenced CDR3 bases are TGTGCCAGCAGTATTAGGCAGCCACTAAATGAG. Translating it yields CASSIRQPLNE. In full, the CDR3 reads CASSIRQPLNEQFF.

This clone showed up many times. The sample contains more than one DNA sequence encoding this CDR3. This chain's CDR3 is CASSLGTGQETQYF. The DNA read from the CDR3 is TGTGCCAGCAGCTTGGGGACAGGACAAGAGACC. This chain uses TRBV7-9 with TRBJ2-5; 8 positions agree with TRBD1. The read halts 3 residues ahead of the CDR3 end, with the missing end drawn from the germline J gene. The CDR3 spans 14 residues. V lost 3 bases and J lost 2; bases outside the gene matches: 2. In germline, CDR1 is SEHNR, CDR2 FQNEAQ (reference sequence).

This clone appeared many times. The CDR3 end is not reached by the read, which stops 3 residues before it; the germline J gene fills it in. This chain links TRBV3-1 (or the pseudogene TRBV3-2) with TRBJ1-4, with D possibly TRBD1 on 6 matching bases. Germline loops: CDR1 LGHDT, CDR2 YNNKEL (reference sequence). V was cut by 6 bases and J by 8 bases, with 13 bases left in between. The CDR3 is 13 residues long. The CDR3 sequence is CASRYPGDEKLFF. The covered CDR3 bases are TGTGCCAGCAGATATCCAGGGGACGAAAAA.

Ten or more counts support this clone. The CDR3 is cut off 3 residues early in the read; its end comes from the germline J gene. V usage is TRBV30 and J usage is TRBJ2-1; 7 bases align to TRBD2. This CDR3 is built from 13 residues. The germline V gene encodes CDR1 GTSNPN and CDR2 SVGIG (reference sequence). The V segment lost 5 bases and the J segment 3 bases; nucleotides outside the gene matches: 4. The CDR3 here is CAWVGGSYNEQFF. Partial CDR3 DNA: TGTGCCTGGGTCGGCGGGAGCTACAATGAG.

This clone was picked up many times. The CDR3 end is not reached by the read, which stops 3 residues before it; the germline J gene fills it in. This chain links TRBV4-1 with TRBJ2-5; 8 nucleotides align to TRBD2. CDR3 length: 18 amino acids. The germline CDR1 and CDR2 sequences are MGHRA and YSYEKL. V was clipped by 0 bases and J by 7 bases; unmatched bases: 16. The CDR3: CASSQEGSSGTLSGTQYF. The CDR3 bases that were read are TGCGCCAGCAGCCAAGAGGGTAGTAGCGGGACCCTTAGTGGGACC.

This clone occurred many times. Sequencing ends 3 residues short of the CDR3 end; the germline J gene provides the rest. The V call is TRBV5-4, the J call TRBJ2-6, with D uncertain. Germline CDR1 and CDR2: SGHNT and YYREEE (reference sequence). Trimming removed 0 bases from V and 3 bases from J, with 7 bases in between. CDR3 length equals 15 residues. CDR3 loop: CASSLDSFGANVLTF. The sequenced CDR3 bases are TGTGCCAGCAGCTTGGACAGTTTTGGGGCCAACGTC.

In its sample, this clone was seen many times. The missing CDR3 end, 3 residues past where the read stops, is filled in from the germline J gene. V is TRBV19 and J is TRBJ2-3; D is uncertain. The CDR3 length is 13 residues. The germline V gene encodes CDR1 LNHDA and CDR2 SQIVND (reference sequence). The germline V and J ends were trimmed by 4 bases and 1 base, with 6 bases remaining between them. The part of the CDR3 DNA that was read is TGTGCCAGTAGTACTATAGGCACAGATACG. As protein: CASSTIGTDT. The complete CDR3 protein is CASSTIGTDTQYF.

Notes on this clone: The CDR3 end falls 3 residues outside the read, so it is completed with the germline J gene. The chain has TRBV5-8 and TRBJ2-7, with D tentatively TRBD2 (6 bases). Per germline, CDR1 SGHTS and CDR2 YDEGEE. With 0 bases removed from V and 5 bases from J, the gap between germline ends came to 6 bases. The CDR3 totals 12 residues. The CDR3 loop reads CASSLVADEQYF. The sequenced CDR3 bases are TGTGCCAGCAGCTTGGTAGCGGACGAG. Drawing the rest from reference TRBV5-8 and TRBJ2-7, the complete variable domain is EAGVTQSPTHLIKTRGQQATLRCSPISGHTSVYWYQQALGLGLQFLLWYDEGEERNRGNFPPRFSGRQFPNYSSELNVNALELEDSALYLCASSLVADEQYFGPGTRLTVT.

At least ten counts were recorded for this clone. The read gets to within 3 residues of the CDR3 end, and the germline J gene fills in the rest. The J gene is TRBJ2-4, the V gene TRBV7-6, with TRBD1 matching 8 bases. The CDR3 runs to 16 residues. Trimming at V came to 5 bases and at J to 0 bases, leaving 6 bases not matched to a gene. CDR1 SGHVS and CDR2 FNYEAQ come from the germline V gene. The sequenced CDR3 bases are TGTGCCAGCAGCCCTAGGACAGGGTTAGCCAAAAACATT. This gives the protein CASSPRTGLAKNI. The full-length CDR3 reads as CASSPRTGLAKNIQYF.

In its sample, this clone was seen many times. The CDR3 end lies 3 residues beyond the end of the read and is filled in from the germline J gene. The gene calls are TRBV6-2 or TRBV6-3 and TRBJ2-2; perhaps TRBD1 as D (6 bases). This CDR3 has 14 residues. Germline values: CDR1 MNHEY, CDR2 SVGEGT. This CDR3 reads CASSYDFRTDKLFF. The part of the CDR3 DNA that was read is TGTGCCAGCAGTTACGATTTTAGGACAGACAAG.

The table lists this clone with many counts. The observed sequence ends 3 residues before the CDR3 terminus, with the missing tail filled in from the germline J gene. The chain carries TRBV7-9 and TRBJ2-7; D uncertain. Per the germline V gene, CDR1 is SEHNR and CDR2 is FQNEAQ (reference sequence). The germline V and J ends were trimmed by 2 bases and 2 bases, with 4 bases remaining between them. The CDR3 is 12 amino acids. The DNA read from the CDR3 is TGTGCCAGCAGCTTATCAGCCTACGAG. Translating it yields CASSLSAYE. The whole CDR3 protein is CASSLSAYEQYF. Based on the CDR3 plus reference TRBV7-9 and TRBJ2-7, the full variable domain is DTGVSQNPRHKITKRGQNVTFRCDPISEHNRLYWYRQTLGQGPEFLTYFQNEAQLEKSRLLSDRFSAERPKGSFSTLEIQRTEQGDSAMYLCASSLSAYEQYFGPGTRLTVT.

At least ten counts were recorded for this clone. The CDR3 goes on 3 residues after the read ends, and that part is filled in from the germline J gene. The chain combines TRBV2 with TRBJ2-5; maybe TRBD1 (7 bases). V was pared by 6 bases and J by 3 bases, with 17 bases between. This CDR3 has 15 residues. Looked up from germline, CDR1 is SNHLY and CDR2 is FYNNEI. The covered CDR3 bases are TGTGCCAGCAGCCCAGGGGGGACAGTAGAAGAGACC. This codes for CASSPGGTVEET. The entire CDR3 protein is CASSPGGTVEETQYF.

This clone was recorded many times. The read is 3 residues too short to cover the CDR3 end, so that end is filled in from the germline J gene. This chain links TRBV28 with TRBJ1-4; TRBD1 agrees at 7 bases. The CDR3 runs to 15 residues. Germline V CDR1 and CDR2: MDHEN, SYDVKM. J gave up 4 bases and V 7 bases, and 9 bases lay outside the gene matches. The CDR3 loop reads CASNAPGQINEKLFF. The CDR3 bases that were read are TGTGCCAGCAACGCTCCGGGACAGATTAATGAAAAA.

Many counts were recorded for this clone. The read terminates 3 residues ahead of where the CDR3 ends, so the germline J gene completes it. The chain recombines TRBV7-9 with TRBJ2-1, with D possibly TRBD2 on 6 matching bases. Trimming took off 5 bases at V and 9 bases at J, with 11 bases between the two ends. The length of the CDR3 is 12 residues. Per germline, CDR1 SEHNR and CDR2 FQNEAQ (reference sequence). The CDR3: CASSPGGGEQFF. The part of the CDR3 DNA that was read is TGTGCCAGCAGCCCCGGGGGAGGTGAG. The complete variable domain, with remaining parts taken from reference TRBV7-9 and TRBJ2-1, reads DTGVSQNPRHKITKRGQNVTFRCDPISEHNRLYWYRQTLGQGPEFLTYFQNEAQLEKSRLLSDRFSAERPKGSFSTLEIQRTEQGDSAMYLCASSPGGGEQFFGPGTRLTVL.

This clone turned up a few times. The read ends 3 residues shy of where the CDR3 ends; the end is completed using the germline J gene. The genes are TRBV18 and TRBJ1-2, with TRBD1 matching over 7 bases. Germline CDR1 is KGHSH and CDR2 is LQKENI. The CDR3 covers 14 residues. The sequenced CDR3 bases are TGTGCCAGCTCACCAATATCACAGGGGAACGGG. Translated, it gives CASSPISQGNG. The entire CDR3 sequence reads CASSPISQGNGYTF.

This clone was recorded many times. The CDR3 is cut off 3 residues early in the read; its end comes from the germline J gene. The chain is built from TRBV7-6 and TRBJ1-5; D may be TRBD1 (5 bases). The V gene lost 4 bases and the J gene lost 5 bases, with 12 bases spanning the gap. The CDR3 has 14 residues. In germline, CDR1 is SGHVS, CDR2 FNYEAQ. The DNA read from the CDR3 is TGTGCCAGCAGCTCGGGACGCGGGGATCAGCCC. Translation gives CASSSGRGDQP. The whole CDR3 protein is CASSSGRGDQPQHF.